Below are 9 T cell receptor beta chains sequenced from a single sample in a study of blood T cell repertoires in COVID-19. Method: immunoSEQ multiplex PCR; TCRdb's copy keeps in-frame clones and lacks some. Among about 240,000 clones listed, around 90% were seen once. Sequenced sample: peripheral blood. The receptor source for this set is a woman aged 65 to 85 with active or convalescent COVID-19.

This clone appeared a few times. The chain couples TRBV7-6 to TRBJ1-6; 7 nucleotides line up with TRBD1. This CDR3 region has 15 residues. V lost 3 bases to trimming and J lost 7 bases; unmatched junction nucleotides: 6. CDR1 SGHVS and CDR2 FNYEAQ come from the germline V gene. CDR3: CASSFRTGQNSPLHF. The CDR3 nucleotides are TGTGCCAGCAGCTTTAGAACGGGACAGAATTCACCCCTCCACTTT.

V gene TRBV25-1 combines with J gene TRBJ1-5, with TRBD1 matching over 9 bases. CDR3 length: 14 amino acids. After removal of 4 bases from V and 7 bases from J, the junction contained 5 bases not matched to a gene. CDR1 is MGHDK and CDR2 is SYGVNS in the germline V gene. The DNA of the CDR3 is TGTGCCAGCAGTGTGACAGGGGGTAACCAGCCCCAGCATTTT. It is translated as CASSVTGGNQPQHF. Combining the CDR3 with reference TRBV25-1 and TRBJ1-5 gives the whole variable domain EADIYQTPRYLVIGTGKKITLECSQTMGHDKMYWYQQDPGMELHLIHYSYGVNSTEKGDLSSESTVSRIRTEHFPLTLESARPSHTSQYLCASSVTGGNQPQHFGDGTRLSIL.

The rearrangement links TRBV5-1 to TRBJ2-5; 10 nucleotides agree with TRBD2. CDR1 and CDR2 from the germline V gene are SGHRS and YFSETQ. V lost 4 bases and J lost 2; bases outside the gene matches: 5. There are 15 residues in the CDR3. Here the CDR3 DNA reads TGCGCCAGCAGCCCGGGACTAGCGAGACAAGAGACCCAGTACTTC. Its translation: CASSPGLARQETQYF.

This chain uses TRBV7-9 with TRBJ2-1; 9 bases fit TRBD2. Per germline, CDR1 SEHNR and CDR2 FQNEAQ (reference sequence). CDR3 length equals 15 residues. The J segment lost 4 bases and the V segment lost 3 bases, leaving 4 bases of the junction unmatched. CDR3 in DNA: TGTGCCAGCAGCTTGGGGACTAGCCAGTACAATGAGCAGTTCTTC. Its protein is CASSLGTSQYNEQFF.

As DNA, the CDR3 is TGTGCCAGCAGCTTAACCAGGGGGCAGGCAGATACGCAGTATTTT. Translation gives CASSLTRGQADTQYF. The chain is built from TRBV5-4 and TRBJ2-3, with 8 bases fitting TRBD1. CDR3 size: 15 residues. V shed 2 bases and J 4 bases; nucleotides not matched to a gene: 6. The germline CDR1 and CDR2 sequences are SGHNT and YYREEE (reference sequence). Together with reference TRBV5-4 and TRBJ2-3, the CDR3 gives the full variable domain: ETGVTQSPTHLIKTRGQQVTLRCSSQSGHNTVSWYQQALGQGPQFIFQYYREEENGRGNFPPRFSGLQFPNYSSELNVNALELDDSALYLCASSLTRGQADTQYFGPGTRLTVL.

The chain is built from TRBV19 and TRBJ1-1; a possible D gene is TRBD1 (6 bases). The V end was cut by 6 bases, the J end by 4 bases, with 18 bases between. This CDR3 region has 15 residues. Germline lookup yields CDR1 LNHDA and CDR2 SQIVND (reference sequence). Here the CDR3 DNA reads TGTGCCAGTAGCCCAGACAGGACCAGGGGCACTGAAGCTTTCTTT. Protein: CASSPDRTRGTEAFF.

The gene calls are TRBV25-1 and TRBJ2-2; D is uncertain. Trimming left V 3 bases short and J 0 bases short, with 8 bases between. The CDR3 contains 15 residues. CDR1 and CDR2 (germline): MGHDK, SYGVNS. This chain's CDR3 is CASSDVVSNTGELFF. The CDR3 nucleotides read TGTGCCAGCAGTGATGTCGTATCGAACACCGGGGAGCTGTTTTTT. Using reference TRBV25-1 and TRBJ2-2 for the parts outside the CDR3, the full variable domain is EADIYQTPRYLVIGTGKKITLECSQTMGHDKMYWYQQDPGMELHLIHYSYGVNSTEKGDLSSESTVSRIRTEHFPLTLESARPSHTSQYLCASSDVVSNTGELFFGEGSRLTVL.

V gene TRBV6-5 combines with J gene TRBJ1-5, with D possibly being TRBD1 (5 bases). Germline CDR1 and CDR2: MNHEY and SVGAGI. The CDR3 contains 14 residues. Trimming removed 8 bases at V and 3 bases at J, with 14 bases between. CDR3 sequence reads: CASRRDRPNQPQHF. CDR3 nucleotides: TGTGCCAGCCGGCGAGACAGACCCAATCAGCCCCAGCATTTT.

J is TRBJ1-6 and V is TRBV4-1, with a tentative D call TRBD1 (6 bases). The germline V gene has CDR1 MGHRA and CDR2 YSYEKL. The germline V and J ends were trimmed by 4 bases and 8 bases, with 12 bases remaining between them. This CDR3 comprises 14 residues. CDR3 protein: CASSPAGAHSPLHF. CDR3 nucleotide sequence: TGCGCCAGCAGCCCTGCAGGGGCGCATTCACCCCTCCACTTT.